This T cell receptor beta chain is drawn from a study of shared clonotypes between healthy human individuals. General study findings and limits: Represented genetic and exposure-history diversity was restricted by having few donors. Clonotypes that were shared across a few donors made up around 5% of naive CD4 clonotypes.

Of note for this clone: The antigen remains unidentified. This same CDR3 is encoded by further DNA sequences in the sample.

CD45RO-negative, CCR7-selected cells formed the naive CD8 fraction, which excluded terminally differentiated effector memory CD45RA+ cells. Running of the assay took place at deep level. Some clones are missing from TCRdb's copy, which holds only in-frame ones; the method was immunoSEQ multiplex PCR. This sample has some 2,100,000 clones, with about 93% found just once. The CDR3 has 14 residues. Germline assignment: CDR1 MNHEY and CDR2 SMNVEV (reference sequence). Trimming cost V 3 bases and J 1 base, with 10 bases left between them. The rearrangement uses TRBV27 and TRBJ2-7; D might be TRBD1 (7 bases). The clonotype comes from a man aged 18-30 years in good health. Some clones in this sample may be carry-over from other donors' samples. Input material: naive CD8+ T cells from PBMCs. The CDR3 DNA follows: TGTGCCAGCAGTTTTTCAGGGGGGTCCTACGAGCAGTACTTC. It is translated as CASSFSGGSYEQYF.